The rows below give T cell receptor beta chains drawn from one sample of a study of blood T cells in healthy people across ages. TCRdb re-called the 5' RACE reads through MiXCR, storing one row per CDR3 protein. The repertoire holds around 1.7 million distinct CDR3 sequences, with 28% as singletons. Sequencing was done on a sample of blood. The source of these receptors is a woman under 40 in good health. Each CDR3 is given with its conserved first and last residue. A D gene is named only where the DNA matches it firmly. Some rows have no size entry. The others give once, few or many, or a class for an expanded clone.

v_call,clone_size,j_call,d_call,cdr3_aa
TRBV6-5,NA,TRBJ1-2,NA,CASGYSTANYGYTF
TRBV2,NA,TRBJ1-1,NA,CASQEIPTNTEAFF
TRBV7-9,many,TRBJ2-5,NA,CASSLYSSLRETQYF
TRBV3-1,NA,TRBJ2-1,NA,CASNDWSNEQFF
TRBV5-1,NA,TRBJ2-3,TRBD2,CASSSSGSRTDTQYF
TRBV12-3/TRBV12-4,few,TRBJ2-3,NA,CASSLGGFEYTDTQYF
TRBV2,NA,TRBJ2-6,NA,CASKGFAGANVLTF
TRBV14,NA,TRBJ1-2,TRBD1,CASSQAGTGLYGYTF
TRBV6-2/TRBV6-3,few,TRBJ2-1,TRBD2,CACGGDNEQFF
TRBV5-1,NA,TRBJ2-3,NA,CASSSPRTETRSTDAQYF
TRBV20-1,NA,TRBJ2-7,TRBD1,CSLMTGVYEQYF
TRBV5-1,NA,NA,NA,CASSSATRYEQYF
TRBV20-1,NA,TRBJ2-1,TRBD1,CSGSGGNEQFF
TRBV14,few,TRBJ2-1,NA,CASSQNFGQGSYNEQFF
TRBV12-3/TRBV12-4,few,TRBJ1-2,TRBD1,CASSTNRGSNYGYTF
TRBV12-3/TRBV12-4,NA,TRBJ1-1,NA,CASRIEGYTEAFF
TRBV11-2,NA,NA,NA,CASSQSRGPNEQFF
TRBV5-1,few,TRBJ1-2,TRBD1,CASSFNRDSRTYGYTF
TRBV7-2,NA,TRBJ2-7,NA,CASSLSHRDEQYF
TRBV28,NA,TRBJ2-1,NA,CASQIWDQNNEQFF
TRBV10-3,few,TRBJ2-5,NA,CAISDYGGADRQYF
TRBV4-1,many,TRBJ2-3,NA,CASSQESSPDTQYF
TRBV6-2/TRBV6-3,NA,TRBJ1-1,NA,CASSYSHGSEAFF
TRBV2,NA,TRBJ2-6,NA,CASERTELQLSGANVLTF
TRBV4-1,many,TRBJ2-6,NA,CASSLFSSASSGANVLTF
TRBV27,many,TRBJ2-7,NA,CASSPKVSFGQYF
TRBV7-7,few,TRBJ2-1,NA,CASSLDWGKEQFF
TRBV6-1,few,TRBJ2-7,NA,CASSAFSYEQYF
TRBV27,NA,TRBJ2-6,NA,CANGRDKETSGANVLTF
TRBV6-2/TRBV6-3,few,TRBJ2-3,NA,CATRQPVTDTQYF
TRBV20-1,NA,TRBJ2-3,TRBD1,CSANHRTGADTQYF
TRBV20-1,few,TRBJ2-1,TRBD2,CSARAREGFTGEQFF
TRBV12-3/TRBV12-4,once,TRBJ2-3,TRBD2,CASSFIAGGQSDTQYF
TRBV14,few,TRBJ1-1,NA,CASSQQFNTEAFF
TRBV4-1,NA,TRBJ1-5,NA,CASSLGQRYSNQPQHF
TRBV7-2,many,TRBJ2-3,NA,CASSPRDSADTQYF
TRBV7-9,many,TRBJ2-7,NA,CASSTRDSREQYF
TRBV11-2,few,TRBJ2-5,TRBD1,CVSSLFLGQGLQETQYF
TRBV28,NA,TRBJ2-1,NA,CASSLGDTEQFF
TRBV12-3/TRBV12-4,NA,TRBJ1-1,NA,CASLSGVRAEAFF
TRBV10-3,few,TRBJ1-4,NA,CAISDGTGRREKLFF
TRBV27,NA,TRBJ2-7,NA,CACSSNYYEQYF
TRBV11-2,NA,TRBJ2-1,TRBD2,CASSPGTSGSEDNEQFF
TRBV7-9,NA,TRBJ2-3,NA,CASSFDLPTDTQYF
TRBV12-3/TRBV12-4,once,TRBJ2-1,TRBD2,CASILAGGHNVQFF
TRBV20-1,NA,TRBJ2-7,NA,CSARARGPYEQYF
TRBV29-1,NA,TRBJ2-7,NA,CSAGQHSYEQYF
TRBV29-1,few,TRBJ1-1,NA,CSVADRLNTEAFF